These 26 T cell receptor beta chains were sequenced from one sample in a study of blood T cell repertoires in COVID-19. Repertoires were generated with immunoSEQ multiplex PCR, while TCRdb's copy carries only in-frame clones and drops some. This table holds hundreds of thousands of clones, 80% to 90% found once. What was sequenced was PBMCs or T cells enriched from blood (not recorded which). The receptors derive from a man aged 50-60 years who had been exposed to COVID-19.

The CDR3 sequence is CASSLSPGQGAAPLHF. CDR3 coding DNA: TGCGCCAGCAGCCTCTCCCCGGGACAGGGGGCCGCACCCCTCCACTTT. This rearrangement joins TRBV5-1 to TRBJ1-6; 12 bases are shared with TRBD1. Germline CDR1 reads SGHRS; CDR2 reads YFSETQ. V shed 4 bases and J 11 bases; nucleotides not matched to a gene: 10. This CDR3 is built from 16 residues.

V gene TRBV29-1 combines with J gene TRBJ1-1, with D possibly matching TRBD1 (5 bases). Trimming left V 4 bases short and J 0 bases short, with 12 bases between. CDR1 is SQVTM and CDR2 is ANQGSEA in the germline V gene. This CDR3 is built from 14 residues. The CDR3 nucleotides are TGCAGCGTTGCCGGGGGACGGCTGAACACTGAAGCTTTCTTT. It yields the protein CSVAGGRLNTEAFF. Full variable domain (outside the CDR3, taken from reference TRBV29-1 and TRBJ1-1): SAVISQKPSRDICQRGTSLTIQCQVDSQVTMMFWYRQQPGQSLTLIATANQGSEATYESGFVIDKFPISRPNLTFSTLTVSNMSPEDSSIYLCSVAGGRLNTEAFFGQGTRLTVV.

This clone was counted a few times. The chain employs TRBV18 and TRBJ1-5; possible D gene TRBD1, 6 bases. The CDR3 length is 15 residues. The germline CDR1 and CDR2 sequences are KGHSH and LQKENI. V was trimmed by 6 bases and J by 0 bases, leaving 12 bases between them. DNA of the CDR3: TGTGCCAGCTCCCAGACAGGCGATAGCAATCAGCCCCAGCATTTT. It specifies CASSQTGDSNQPQHF.

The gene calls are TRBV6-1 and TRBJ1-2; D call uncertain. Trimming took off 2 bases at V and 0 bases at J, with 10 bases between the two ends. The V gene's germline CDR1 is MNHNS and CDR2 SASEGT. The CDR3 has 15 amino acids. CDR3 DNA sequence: TGTGCCAGCAGTGAAAACAGTTCCCCTAACTATGGCTACACCTTC. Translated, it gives CASSENSSPNYGYTF.

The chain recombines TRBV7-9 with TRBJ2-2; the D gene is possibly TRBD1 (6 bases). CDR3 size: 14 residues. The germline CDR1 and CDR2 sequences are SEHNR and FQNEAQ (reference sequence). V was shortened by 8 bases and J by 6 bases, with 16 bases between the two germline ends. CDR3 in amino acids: CASPNREGAGELFF. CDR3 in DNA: TGTGCCAGCCCTAACAGGGAAGGAGCCGGGGAGCTGTTTTTT. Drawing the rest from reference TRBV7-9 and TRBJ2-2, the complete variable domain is DTGVSQNPRHKITKRGQNVTFRCDPISEHNRLYWYRQTLGQGPEFLTYFQNEAQLEKSRLLSDRFSAERPKGSFSTLEIQRTEQGDSAMYLCASPNREGAGELFFGEGSRLTVL.

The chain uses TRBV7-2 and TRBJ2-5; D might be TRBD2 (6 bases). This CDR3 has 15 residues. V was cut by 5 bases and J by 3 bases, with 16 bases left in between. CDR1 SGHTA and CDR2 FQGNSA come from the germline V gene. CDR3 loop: CASSVGLYLKETQYF. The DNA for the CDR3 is TGTGCCAGCAGCGTGGGACTCTATCTAAAAGAGACCCAGTACTTC.

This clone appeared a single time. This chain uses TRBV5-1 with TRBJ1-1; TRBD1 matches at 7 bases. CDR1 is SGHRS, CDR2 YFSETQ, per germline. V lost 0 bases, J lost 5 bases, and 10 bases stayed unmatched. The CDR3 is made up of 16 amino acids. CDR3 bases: TGCGCCAGCAGCTTGGCCGGGGGCAGGGGGTGGACTGAAGCTTTCTTT. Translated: CASSLAGGRGWTEAFF.

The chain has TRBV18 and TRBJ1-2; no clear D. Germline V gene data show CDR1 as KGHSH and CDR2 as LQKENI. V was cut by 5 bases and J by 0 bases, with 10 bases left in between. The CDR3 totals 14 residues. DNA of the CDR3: TGTGCCAGCTCAACCTACGGGTCTAACTATGGCTACACCTTC. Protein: CASSTYGSNYGYTF.

The CDR3 here is CASSQGALLGTEAFF. As DNA, the CDR3 is TGTGCCAGCAGCCAAGGGGCCCTGCTTGGGACTGAAGCTTTCTTT. This rearrangement joins TRBV3-1 (or the pseudogene TRBV3-2) to TRBJ1-1; no clear D gene. Looked up from germline, CDR1 is LGHDT and CDR2 is YNNKEL (reference sequence). The CDR3 consists of 15 residues. Deletions cut 1 base from V and 5 bases from J, with 14 bases between.

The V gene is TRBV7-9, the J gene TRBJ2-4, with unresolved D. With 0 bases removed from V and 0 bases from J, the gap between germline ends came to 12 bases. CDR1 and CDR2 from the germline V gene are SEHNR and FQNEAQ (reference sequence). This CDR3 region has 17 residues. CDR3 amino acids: CASSLARDPLAKNIQYF. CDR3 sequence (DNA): TGTGCCAGCAGCTTAGCCCGAGATCCTCTAGCCAAAAACATTCAGTACTTC.

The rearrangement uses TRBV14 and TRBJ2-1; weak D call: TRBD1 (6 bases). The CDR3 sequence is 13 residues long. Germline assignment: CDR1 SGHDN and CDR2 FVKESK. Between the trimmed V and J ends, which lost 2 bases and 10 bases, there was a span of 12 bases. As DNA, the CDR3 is TGTGCCAGCAGCCAACTGGACAGTCAGGAGCAGTTCTTC. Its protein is CASSQLDSQEQFF.

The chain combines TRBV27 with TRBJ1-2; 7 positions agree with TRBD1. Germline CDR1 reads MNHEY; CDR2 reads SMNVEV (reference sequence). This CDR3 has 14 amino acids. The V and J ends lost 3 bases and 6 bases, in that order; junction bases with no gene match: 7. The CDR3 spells CASSFIQGGNGYTF. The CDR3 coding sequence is TGTGCCAGCAGTTTTATCCAGGGGGGAAATGGCTACACCTTC.

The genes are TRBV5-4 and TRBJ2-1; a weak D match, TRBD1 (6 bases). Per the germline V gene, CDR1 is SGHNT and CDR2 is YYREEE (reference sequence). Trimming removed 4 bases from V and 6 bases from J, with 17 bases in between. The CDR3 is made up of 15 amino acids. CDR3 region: CASSRGTHPSNEQFF. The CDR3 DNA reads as TGTGCCAGCAGCCGAGGGACACACCCATCCAATGAGCAGTTCTTC.

The CDR3 protein is CAGGGNSPILGNTIYF. CDR3 nucleotide sequence: TGTGCCGGGGGGGGCAACAGCCCGATCCTTGGAAACACCATATATTTT. The rearrangement links TRBV27 to TRBJ1-3; maybe TRBD1 (6 bases). The CDR3 has 16 amino acids. In germline, CDR1 is MNHEY, CDR2 SMNVEV (reference sequence). The V gene lost 11 bases and the J gene lost 3 bases, with 23 bases spanning the gap.

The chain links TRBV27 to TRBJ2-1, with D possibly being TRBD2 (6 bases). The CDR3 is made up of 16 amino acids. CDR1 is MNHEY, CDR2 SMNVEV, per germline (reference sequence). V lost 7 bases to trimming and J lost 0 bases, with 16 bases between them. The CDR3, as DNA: TGTGCCAGCACCCGTAGGTCGCGGGACTCCTACAATGAGCAGTTCTTC. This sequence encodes CASTRRSRDSYNEQFF.

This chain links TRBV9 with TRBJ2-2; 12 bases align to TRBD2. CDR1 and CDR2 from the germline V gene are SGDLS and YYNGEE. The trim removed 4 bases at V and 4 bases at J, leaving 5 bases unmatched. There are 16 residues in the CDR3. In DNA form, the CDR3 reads TGTGCCAGCAGCACGGGGACTAGCGGGTCCACCGGGGAGCTGTTTTTT. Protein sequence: CASSTGTSGSTGELFF.

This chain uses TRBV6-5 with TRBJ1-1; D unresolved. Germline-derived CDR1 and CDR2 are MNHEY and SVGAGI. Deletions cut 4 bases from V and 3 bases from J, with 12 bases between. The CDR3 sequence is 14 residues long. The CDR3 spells CASSLGEVDTEAFF. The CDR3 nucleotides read TGTGCCAGCAGTTTAGGTGAGGTGGACACTGAAGCTTTCTTT.

The CDR3 DNA reads as TGTGCCAGCAGCTCATGGACAGGGGAGGGCTACACCTTC. This codes for CASSSWTGEGYTF. The gene calls are TRBV7-3 and TRBJ1-2; 9 bases map to TRBD1. V lost 4 bases to trimming and J lost 8 bases; unmatched junction nucleotides: 5. This CDR3 contains 13 residues. Germline CDR1 reads SGHTA; CDR2 reads FQGTGA.

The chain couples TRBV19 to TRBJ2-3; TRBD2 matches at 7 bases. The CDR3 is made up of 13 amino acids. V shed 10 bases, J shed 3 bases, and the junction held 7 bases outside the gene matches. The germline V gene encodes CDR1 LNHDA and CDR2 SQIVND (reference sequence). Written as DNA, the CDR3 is TGTGCCACTTCAAGACTAGCAACAGATACGCAGTATTTT. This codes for CATSRLATDTQYF.

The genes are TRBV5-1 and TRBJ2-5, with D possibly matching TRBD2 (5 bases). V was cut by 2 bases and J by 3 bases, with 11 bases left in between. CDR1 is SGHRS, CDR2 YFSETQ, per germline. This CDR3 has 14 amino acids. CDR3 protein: CASSFRGEEETQYF. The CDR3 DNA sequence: TGCGCCAGCAGCTTTCGGGGTGAGGAAGAGACCCAGTACTTC.

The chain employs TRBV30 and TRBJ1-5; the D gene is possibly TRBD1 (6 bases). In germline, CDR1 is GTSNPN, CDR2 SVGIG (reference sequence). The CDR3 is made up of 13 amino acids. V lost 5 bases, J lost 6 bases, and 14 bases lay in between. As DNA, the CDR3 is TGTGCCTGGGCTTTACAGGGTTCTCAGCCCCAGCATTTT. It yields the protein CAWALQGSQPQHF.

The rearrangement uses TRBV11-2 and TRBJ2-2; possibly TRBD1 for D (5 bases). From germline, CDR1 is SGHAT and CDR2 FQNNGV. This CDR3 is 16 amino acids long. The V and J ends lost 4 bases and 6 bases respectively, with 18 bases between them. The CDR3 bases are TGTGCCAGCAGCTCCCTCAGGGCCGGGTTCCCCGGGGAGCTGTTTTTT. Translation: CASSSLRAGFPGELFF.

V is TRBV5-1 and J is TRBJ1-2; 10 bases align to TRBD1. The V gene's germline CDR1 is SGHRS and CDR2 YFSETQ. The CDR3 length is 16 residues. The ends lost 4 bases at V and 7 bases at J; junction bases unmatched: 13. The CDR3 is CASSRAGTGAEGGYTF. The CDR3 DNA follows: TGCGCCAGCAGCAGAGCCGGGACAGGGGCGGAGGGTGGCTACACCTTC.

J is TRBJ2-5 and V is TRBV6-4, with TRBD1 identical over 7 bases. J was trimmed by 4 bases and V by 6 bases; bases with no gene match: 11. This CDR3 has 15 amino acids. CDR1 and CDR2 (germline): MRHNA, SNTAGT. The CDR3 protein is CASRPTGVRGETQYF. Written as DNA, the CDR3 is TGTGCCAGCAGACCCACAGGGGTTAGGGGAGAGACCCAGTACTTC.

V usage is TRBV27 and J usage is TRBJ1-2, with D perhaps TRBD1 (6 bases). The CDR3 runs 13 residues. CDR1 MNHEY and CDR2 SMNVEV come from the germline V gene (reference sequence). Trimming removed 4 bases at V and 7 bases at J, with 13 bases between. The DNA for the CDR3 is TGTGCCAGCAGTTCAAACTACAGGGCTGGCTACACCTTC. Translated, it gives CASSSNYRAGYTF.

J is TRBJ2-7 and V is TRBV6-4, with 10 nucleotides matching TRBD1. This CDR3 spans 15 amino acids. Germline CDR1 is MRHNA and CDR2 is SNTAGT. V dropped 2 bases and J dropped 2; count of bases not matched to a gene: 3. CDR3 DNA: TGTGCCAGCAGTGACGGGGACAGGGGACCCTACGAGCAGTACTTC. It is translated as CASSDGDRGPYEQYF.